This T cell receptor beta chain comes out of a study of blood T cell repertoires in COVID-19. TCRdb keeps only in-frame clones here, not all; method: immunoSEQ multiplex PCR. The table lists hundreds of thousands of clones, about 85% of them singletons. The V end lost 1 base, the J end lost 3 bases, and 13 bases lay between the germline ends. Germline assignment: CDR1 LNHDA and CDR2 SQIVND (reference sequence). This CDR3 is built from 15 residues. The source material was peripheral blood. This sequence joins TRBV19 and TRBJ2-7; possible D gene TRBD2, 6 bases. This sequence was found in a young man with active or convalescent COVID-19. In nucleotides, the CDR3 is TGTGCCAGTAGTATAGCCGGGGGTTCCAACTACGAGCAGTACTTC. Protein product: CASSIAGGSNYEQYF.